A selection of T cell receptor beta chains follows, all from one sample in a study of identical twins. TCRdb redid the calling of the 5' RACE reads with MiXCR, one entry per CDR3 protein. The sample lists approximately 680,000 distinct CDR3 sequences; 7.1% were seen once. Separately, the same data were catalogued under a study of yellow fever vaccine responses in identical twins.

The sequenced sample consisted of PBMCs. Receptors were obtained from a woman between 18 and 29 years old in good health. CDR3s include the opening cysteine and the closing phenylalanine or tryptophan. The D gene is left open where the match is weak. Clone size appears in some rows only: once, few, many, or a class for an expanded clone.

cdr3_aa cdr3_nt j_call clone_size d_call v_call
CASSIGPTQETQYF TGCGCCAGCAGCATAGGACCCACACAAGAGACCCAGTACTTC TRBJ2-5 many - TRBV5-1
CASTDQFGTDTQYF TGCGCCAGCACCGATCAGTTCGGGACAGATACGCAGTATTTT TRBJ2-3 many - TRBV5-1
CSVEFPGYEQYF TGCAGCGTTGAATTCCCTGGGTACGAGCAGTACTTC TRBJ2-7 many - TRBV29-1
CAISESVDTQYF TGTGCCATCAGTGAGTCGGTGGATACGCAGTATTTT TRBJ2-3 few - TRBV10-3
CASSFPATMKQFF TGTGCCAGCAGTTTCCCGGCTACAATGAAGCAGTTCTTC TRBJ2-1 - - TRBV12-3/TRBV12-4
CASSLAQKLRNEQFF TGTGCCAGCAGCTTAGCGCAGAAGCTCAGGAATGAGCAGTTCTTC TRBJ2-1 - - TRBV7-8
CASSHGDAQYF TGTGCCAGCAGCCACGGTGATGCCCAGTACTTC TRBJ2-5 few - TRBV14
CASSMTGSNEQFF TGTGCCAGCAGTATGACAGGGTCGAATGAGCAGTTCTTC TRBJ2-1 few TRBD1 TRBV6-1
CRGTGSPRTGSNTGELFF TGCCGAGGGACCGGCTCCCCACGGACAGGATCGAACACCGGGGAGCTGTTTTTT TRBJ2-2 many TRBD1 TRBV29-1
CASSFRDRSYEQYF TGCGCCAGCAGCTTCCGGGATCGGTCCTACGAGCAGTACTTC TRBJ2-7 many - TRBV5-1
CASSPLEEAGVWYNEQFF TGTGCCAGCAGCCCCCTCGAGGAAGCGGGAGTATGGTACAATGAGCAGTTCTTC TRBJ2-1 - TRBD2 TRBV4-2
CATSRAPNTDTQYF TGTGCCACCAGCAGAGCCCCGAACACAGATACGCAGTATTTT TRBJ2-3 few - TRBV15
CSARDWRKTSTDTQYF TGCAGTGCTAGAGATTGGCGGAAAACTAGCACAGATACGCAGTATTTT TRBJ2-3 few - TRBV20-1
CASSSHPRGNTGELFF TGTGCCAGCAGTTCCCACCCTAGGGGAAACACCGGGGAGCTGTTTTTT TRBJ2-2 - - TRBV25-1
CASSSWPSGTYEQYF TGTGCCAGCAGTTCCTGGCCGTCCGGGACCTACGAGCAGTACTTC TRBJ2-7 - - TRBV12-3/TRBV12-4
CASSDPGQYQETQYF TGTGCCAGCAGTGATCCTGGACAGTACCAAGAGACCCAGTACTTC TRBJ2-5 few - TRBV2
CSVRTGGAGEQYF TGCAGCGTGCGGACAGGGGGTGCAGGCGAGCAGTACTTC TRBJ2-7 many TRBD1 TRBV29-1
CAISSGTHQRDTQYF TGTGCCATCAGTTCCGGGACCCATCAAAGAGATACGCAGTATTTT TRBJ2-3 many - TRBV10-3
CSANPGTGGETQYF TGCAGTGCTAACCCCGGGACAGGGGGAGAGACCCAGTACTTC TRBJ2-5 many TRBD1 TRBV20-1
CASSQGLAGVEQFF TGTGCCAGCAGCCAAGGGCTAGCGGGGGTTGAGCAGTTCTTC TRBJ2-1 many TRBD2 TRBV3-1
CSVSQDTQYF TGCAGCGTGAGTCAAGATACGCAGTATTTT TRBJ2-3 few - TRBV29-1
CASSPTPRLEHEQYF TGTGCCAGCAGCCCTACTCCCCGCCTGGAGCACGAGCAGTACTTC TRBJ2-7 few - TRBV6-1
CASSYSGLGDTQYF TGTGCCAGCAGCTATTCGGGTCTCGGAGATACGCAGTATTTT TRBJ2-3 - - TRBV3-1
CASSVFSSGNTIYF TGCGCCAGCAGCGTGTTCAGCTCTGGAAACACCATATATTTT TRBJ1-3 many - TRBV5-1
CASTLRSLGDNSPLHF TGTGCCAGCACCCTTCGTAGTCTCGGAGATAATTCACCCCTCCACTTT TRBJ1-6 - - TRBV2
CASSEWSRGNEKLFF TGTGCCAGCAGTGAATGGTCCAGGGGGAATGAAAAACTGTTTTTT TRBJ1-4 few TRBD1 TRBV6-1
CASSNLGTGGFNEQFF TGTGCCAGCAGCAATCTCGGGACAGGGGGCTTCAATGAGCAGTTCTTC TRBJ2-1 - TRBD1 TRBV28
CASSFVGLASYNEQFF TGTGCCAGCAGCTTTGTAGGACTAGCTTCCTACAATGAGCAGTTCTTC TRBJ2-1 many TRBD2 TRBV7-9
CASSFGGLGNTIYF TGTGCCAGCAGTTTTGGGGGGCTCGGAAACACCATATATTTT TRBJ1-3 many - TRBV12-3/TRBV12-4
CASSSSGPDTQYF TGTGCCAGCAGTTCCTCGGGACCCGATACGCAGTATTTT TRBJ2-3 many - TRBV12-3/TRBV12-4
CASSKAGTSGSKYEQYF TGTGCCAGCAGTAAGGCCGGGACTAGCGGGAGTAAGTACGAGCAGTACTTC TRBJ2-7 few TRBD2 TRBV28
CASSPGAGRYNEQFF TGCGCCAGCAGCCCGGGGGCGGGGAGATACAATGAGCAGTTCTTC TRBJ2-1 - - TRBV5-1
CASSQVRLARDNEQFF TGTGCCAGCAGCCAAGTTAGACTAGCGAGAGACAATGAGCAGTTCTTC TRBJ2-1 - TRBD2 TRBV3-1
CASSFLRTTDTQYF TGTGCCAGCAGCTTTCTCAGGACCACAGATACGCAGTATTTT TRBJ2-3 few - TRBV7-9
CASRPGTFTDTQYF TGTGCCAGCAGACCCGGGACCTTCACAGATACGCAGTATTTT TRBJ2-3 few - TRBV28